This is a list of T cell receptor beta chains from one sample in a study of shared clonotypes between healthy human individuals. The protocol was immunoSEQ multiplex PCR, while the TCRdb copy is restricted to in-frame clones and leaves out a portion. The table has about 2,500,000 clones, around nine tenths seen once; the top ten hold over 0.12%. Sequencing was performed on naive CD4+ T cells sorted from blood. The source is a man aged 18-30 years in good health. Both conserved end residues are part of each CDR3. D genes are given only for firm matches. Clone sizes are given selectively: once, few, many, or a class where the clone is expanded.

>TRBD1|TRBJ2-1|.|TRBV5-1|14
CASRRDRAYNEQFF
TGCGCCAGCAGACGGGACAGGGCCTACAATGAGCAGTTCTTC
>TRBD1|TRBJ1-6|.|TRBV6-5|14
CASSYEGAASPLHF
TGTGCCAGCAGTTACGAGGGGGCAGCTTCACCCCTCCACTTT
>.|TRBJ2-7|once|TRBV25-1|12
CASSDRTYEQYF
TGTGCCAGCAGCGACCGTACCTACGAGCAGTACTTC
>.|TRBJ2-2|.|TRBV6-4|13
CASSVKASGELFF
TGTGCCAGCAGTGTAAAGGCATCGGGGGAGCTGTTTTTT
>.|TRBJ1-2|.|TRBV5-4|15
CASSLQTGANYGYTF
TGTGCCAGCAGCTTGCAGACCGGGGCTAACTATGGCTACACCTTC
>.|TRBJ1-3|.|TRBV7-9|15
CASSFGDRAGNTIYF
TGTGCCAGCAGCTTTGGAGACCGAGCTGGAAACACCATATATTTT
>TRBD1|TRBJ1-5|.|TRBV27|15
CASQQQGVSNQPQHF
TGTGCCAGCCAACAACAGGGGGTGTCCAATCAGCCCCAGCATTTT
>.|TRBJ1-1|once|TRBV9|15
CASSSPQRVRTEAFF
TGTGCCAGCAGCTCTCCTCAAAGGGTACGCACTGAAGCTTTCTTT
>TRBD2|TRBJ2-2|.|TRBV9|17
CASSVDLRGGATGELFF
TGTGCCAGCAGCGTAGATTTGCGCGGGGGGGCCACCGGGGAGCTGTTTTTT
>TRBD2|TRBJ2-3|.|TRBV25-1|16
CASSDLAGGVTGTQYF
TGTGCCAGCAGTGACCTAGCGGGGGGGGTGACAGGTACGCAGTATTTT
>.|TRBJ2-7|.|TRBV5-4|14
CASSLGRRTLEQYF
TGTGCCAGCAGCTTGGGTAGGCGGACGCTGGAGCAGTACTTC
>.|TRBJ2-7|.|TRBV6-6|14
CASSYWGQTYEQYF
TGTGCCAGCAGTTACTGGGGACAAACCTACGAGCAGTACTTC
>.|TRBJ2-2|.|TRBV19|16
CASSPSDYFNTGELFF
TGTGCCAGTAGTCCTTCGGACTACTTCAACACCGGGGAGCTGTTTTTT
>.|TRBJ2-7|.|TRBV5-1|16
CASRDKQGLSDYEQYF
TGCGCCAGCAGAGATAAACAGGGACTTTCTGACTACGAGCAGTACTTC
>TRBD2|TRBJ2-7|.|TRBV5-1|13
CASKASGSYEQYF
TGCGCCAGCAAGGCTAGCGGGTCCTACGAGCAGTACTTC
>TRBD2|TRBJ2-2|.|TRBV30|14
CAWTLAGGTGELFF
TGTGCCTGGACGCTAGCGGGGGGCACCGGGGAGCTGTTTTTT
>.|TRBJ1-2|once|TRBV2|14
CASSGDGWGYGYTF
TGTGCCAGCAGCGGGGACGGCTGGGGCTATGGCTACACCTTC
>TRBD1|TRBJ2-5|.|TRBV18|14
CASSPPGTVETQYF
TGTGCCAGCTCACCACCAGGGACAGTAGAGACCCAGTACTTC
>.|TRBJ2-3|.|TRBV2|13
CASSPLRADTQYF
TGTGCCAGCAGTCCTTTGCGTGCGGATACGCAGTATTTT
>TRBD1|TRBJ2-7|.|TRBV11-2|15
CASSLLRGKDYEQYF
TGTGCCAGCAGCTTACTCAGGGGGAAGGACTACGAGCAGTACTTC
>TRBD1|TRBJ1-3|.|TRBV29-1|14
CSAWTGLSGNTIYF
TGCAGCGCCTGGACAGGCCTCTCTGGAAACACCATATATTTT
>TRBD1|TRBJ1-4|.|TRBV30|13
CAWSGDSWKKLFF
TGTGCCTGGAGTGGGGACAGTTGGAAAAAACTGTTTTTT
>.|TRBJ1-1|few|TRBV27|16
CASSLGALGRNTEAFF
TGTGCCAGCAGTCTCGGGGCCTTGGGGAGGAACACTGAAGCTTTCTTT
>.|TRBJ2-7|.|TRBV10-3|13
CATEDGLSYEQYF
TGTGCCACCGAGGACGGCCTCTCCTACGAGCAGTACTTC
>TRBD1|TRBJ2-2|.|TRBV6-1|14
CASTTGGLAGELFF
TGTGCCAGCACGACAGGGGGCTTGGCCGGGGAGCTGTTTTTT
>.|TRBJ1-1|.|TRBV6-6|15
CASSPRLTPNTEAFF
TGTGCCAGCAGCCCGAGGTTAACTCCGAACACTGAAGCTTTCTTT
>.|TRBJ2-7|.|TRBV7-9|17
CASSPLTGRGGSYEQYF
TGTGCCAGCAGCCCATTAACGGGGCGGGGTGGCTCCTACGAGCAGTACTTC
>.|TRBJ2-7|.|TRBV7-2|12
CASTPLLGEQYF
TGTGCCAGCACCCCTCTTTTGGGCGAGCAGTACTTC
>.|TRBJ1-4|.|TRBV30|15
CAWSARGPTNEKLFF
TGTGCCTGGAGTGCACGAGGGCCAACTAATGAAAAACTGTTTTTT
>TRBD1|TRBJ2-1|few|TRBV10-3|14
CAISRDSKAGEQFF
TGTGCCATCAGCCGGGACAGTAAGGCCGGTGAGCAGTTCTTC
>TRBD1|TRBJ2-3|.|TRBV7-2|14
CASRSTGGTDTQYF
TGTGCCAGCAGGAGCACAGGGGGCACAGATACGCAGTATTTT
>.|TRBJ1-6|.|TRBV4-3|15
CASSQGGASNSPLHF
TGCGCCAGCAGCCAAGGCGGGGCTAGTAATTCACCCCTCCACTTT
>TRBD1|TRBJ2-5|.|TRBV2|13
CASSAGQQETQYF
TGTGCCAGCAGTGCGGGACAGCAAGAGACCCAGTACTTC
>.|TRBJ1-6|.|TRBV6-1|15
CASTSGSANNSPLHF
TGTGCCAGCACCTCAGGGTCCGCGAATAATTCACCCCTCCACTTT
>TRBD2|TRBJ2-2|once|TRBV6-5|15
CASSYGTSNTGELFF
TGTGCCAGCAGTTACGGGACTAGTAACACCGGGGAGCTGTTTTTT
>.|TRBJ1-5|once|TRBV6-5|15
CASSPGLNSNQPQHF
TGTGCCAGCAGCCCGGGTCTTAATAGCAATCAGCCCCAGCATTTT
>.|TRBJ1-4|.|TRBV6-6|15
CASSYPADGNEKLFF
TGTGCCAGCAGTTACCCAGCGGACGGGAATGAAAAACTGTTTTTT
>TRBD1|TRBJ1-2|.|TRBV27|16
CASRKTGQGGHYGYTF
TGTGCCAGCAGGAAAACGGGACAGGGGGGACACTATGGCTACACCTTC
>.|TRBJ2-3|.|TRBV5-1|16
CASSLEPSPGTDTQYF
TGCGCCAGCAGCTTGGAGCCTAGCCCTGGGACAGATACGCAGTATTTT
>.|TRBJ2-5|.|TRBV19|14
CASKASPGQETQYF
TGTGCCAGTAAAGCCTCGCCGGGACAAGAGACCCAGTACTTC
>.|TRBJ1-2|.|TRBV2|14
CASIRTAPFEGYTF
TGTGCCAGCATTAGGACCGCCCCCTTTGAGGGCTACACCTTC
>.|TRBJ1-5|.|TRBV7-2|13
CASSQSFTQPQHF
TGTGCCAGCAGCCAAAGTTTCACCCAGCCCCAGCATTTT
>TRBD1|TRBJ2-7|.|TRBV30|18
CAWDRGTGTPVGSYEQYF
TGTGCCTGGGATCGGGGGACAGGGACCCCCGTGGGCTCCTACGAGCAGTACTTC
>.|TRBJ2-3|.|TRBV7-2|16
CASSLGPQGSTDTQYF
TGTGCCAGCAGCTTAGGGCCTCAGGGTAGCACAGATACGCAGTATTTT
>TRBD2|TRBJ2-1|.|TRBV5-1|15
CASSAGLASYNEQFF
TGCGCCAGCAGCGCGGGACTAGCTTCCTACAATGAGCAGTTCTTC
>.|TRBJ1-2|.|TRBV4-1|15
CASSQAQGQSYGYTF
TGCGCCAGCAGCCAAGCACAGGGTCAATCCTATGGCTACACCTTC
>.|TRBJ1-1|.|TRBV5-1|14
CASSSVTGNTEAFF
TGCGCCAGCAGCTCTGTTACTGGTAACACTGAAGCTTTCTTT
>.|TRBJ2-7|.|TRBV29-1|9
CSVVGEQYF
TGCAGCGTTGTTGGCGAGCAGTACTTC
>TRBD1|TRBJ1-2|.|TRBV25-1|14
CASSLQGAEGGYTF
TGTGCCAGCAGCCTACAGGGGGCAGAAGGTGGCTACACCTTC
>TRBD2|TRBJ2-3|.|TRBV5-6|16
CASSPTSATRTDTQYF
TGTGCCAGCAGCCCGACTAGCGCGACACGCACAGATACGCAGTATTTT
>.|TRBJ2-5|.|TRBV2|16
CASSEALLGVWETQYF
TGTGCCAGCAGTGAAGCGCTGTTAGGAGTGTGGGAGACCCAGTACTTC
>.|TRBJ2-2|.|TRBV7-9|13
CASSLGVWEELFF
TGTGCCAGCAGCTTAGGAGTTTGGGAGGAGCTGTTTTTT
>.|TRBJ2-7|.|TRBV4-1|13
CASSQVSFYEQYF
TGCGCCAGCAGCCAGGTCTCCTTTTACGAGCAGTACTTC
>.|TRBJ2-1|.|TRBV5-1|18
CASSLVPFQRNSYNEQFF
TGCGCCAGCAGCTTGGTGCCTTTTCAGCGTAACTCCTACAATGAGCAGTTCTTC
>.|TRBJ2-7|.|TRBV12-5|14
CASGPGQLVYEQYF
TGTGCTAGTGGTCCAGGACAGTTGGTCTACGAGCAGTACTTC
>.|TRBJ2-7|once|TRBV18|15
CASSPVALVGYEQYF
TGTGCCAGCTCACCAGTTGCACTAGTGGGCTACGAGCAGTACTTC
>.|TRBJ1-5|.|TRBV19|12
CASSMSHQPQHF
TGTGCCAGTAGTATGTCACATCAGCCCCAGCATTTT
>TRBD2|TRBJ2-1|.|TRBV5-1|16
CASSRAIAGGGNEQFF
TGCGCCAGCAGCAGGGCGATAGCGGGGGGCGGGAATGAGCAGTTCTTC
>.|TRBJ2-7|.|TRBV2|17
CASSMTGGETIAYEQYF
TGTGCCAGCAGCATGACAGGCGGAGAGACTATCGCCTACGAGCAGTACTTC